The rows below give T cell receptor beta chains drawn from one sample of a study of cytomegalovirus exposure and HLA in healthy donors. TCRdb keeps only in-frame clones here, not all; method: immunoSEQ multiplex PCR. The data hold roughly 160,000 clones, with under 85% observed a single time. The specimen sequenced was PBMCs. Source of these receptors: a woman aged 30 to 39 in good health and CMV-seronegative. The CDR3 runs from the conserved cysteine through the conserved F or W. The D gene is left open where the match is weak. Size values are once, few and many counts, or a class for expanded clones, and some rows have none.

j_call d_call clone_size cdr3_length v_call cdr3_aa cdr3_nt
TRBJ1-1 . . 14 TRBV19 CASSGRGMNTEAFF TGTGCCAGTAGTGGCAGGGGCATGAACACTGAAGCTTTCTTT
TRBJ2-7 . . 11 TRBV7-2 CASSFRSEQYF TGTGCCAGCAGCTTTCGGTCTGAGCAGTACTTC
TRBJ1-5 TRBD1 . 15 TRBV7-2 CASSDTGGIGQPQHF TGTGCCAGCAGCGATACAGGGGGCATCGGTCAGCCCCAGCATTTT
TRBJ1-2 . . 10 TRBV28 CASSSGGYTF TGTGCCAGCAGCTCCGGTGGCTACACCTTC
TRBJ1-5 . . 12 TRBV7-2 CASSYLNQPQHF TGTGCCAGCAGCTACTTAAATCAGCCCCAGCATTTT
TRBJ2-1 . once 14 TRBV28 CASKGGIYYNEQFF TGTGCCAGCAAGGGGGGGATTTACTACAATGAGCAGTTCTTC
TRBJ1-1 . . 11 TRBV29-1 CSVVADTEAFF TGCAGCGTTGTGGCGGACACTGAAGCTTTCTTT
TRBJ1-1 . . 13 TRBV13 CASSLGAGTEAFF TGTGCCAGCAGTTTAGGGGCTGGCACTGAAGCTTTCTTT
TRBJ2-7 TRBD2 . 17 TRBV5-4 CASSLVGLADLSYEQYF TGTGCCAGCAGCTTGGTGGGACTAGCGGATCTCTCCTACGAGCAGTACTTC
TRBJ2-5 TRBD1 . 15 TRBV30 CAWRPWDRGQETQYF TGTGCCTGGAGACCCTGGGACAGGGGGCAAGAGACCCAGTACTTC
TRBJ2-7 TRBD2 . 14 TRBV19 CASSRLARPYEQYF TGTGCCAGTAGCCGACTAGCGCGTCCCTACGAGCAGTACTTC
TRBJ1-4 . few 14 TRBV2 CASAIGGSNEKLFF TGTGCCAGCGCCATAGGGGGTTCTAATGAAAAACTGTTTTTT
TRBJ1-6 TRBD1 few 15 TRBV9 CASSPPDRFGSPLHF TGTGCCAGCAGCCCACCGGACAGGTTTGGTTCACCCCTCCACTTT
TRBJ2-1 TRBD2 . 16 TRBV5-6 CASSLVGTSGYNEQFF TGTGCCAGCAGCTTGGTGGGGACTAGCGGATACAATGAGCAGTTCTTC
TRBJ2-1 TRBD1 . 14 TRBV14 CASSQRDRGMGQFF TGTGCCAGCAGCCAAAGGGACAGGGGAATGGGGCAGTTCTTC
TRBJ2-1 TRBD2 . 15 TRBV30 CAWSVGGGRINEQFF TGTGCCTGGAGTGTTGGGGGGGGGAGGATAAATGAGCAGTTCTTC
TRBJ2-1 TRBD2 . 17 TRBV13 CASSQKAGGPSHNEQFF TGTGCCAGCAGCCAAAAGGCGGGGGGGCCTTCCCACAATGAGCAGTTCTTC
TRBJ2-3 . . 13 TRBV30 CALGAGQADTQYF TGTGCCCTTGGGGCCGGCCAAGCAGATACGCAGTATTTT
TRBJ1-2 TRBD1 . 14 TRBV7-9 CASSLGQGSYGYTF TGTGCCAGCAGCTTGGGACAGGGAAGCTATGGCTACACCTTC
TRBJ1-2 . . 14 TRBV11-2 CASSWAGGSYGYTF TGTGCCAGCAGCTGGGCCGGGGGGTCCTATGGCTACACCTTC
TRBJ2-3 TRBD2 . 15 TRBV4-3 CASSQESGGPDTQYF TGCGCCAGCAGCCAAGAATCGGGGGGACCAGATACGCAGTATTTT
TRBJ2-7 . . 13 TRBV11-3 CASSFQRSTEQYF TGTGCCAGCAGCTTCCAGCGGTCGACCGAGCAGTACTTC
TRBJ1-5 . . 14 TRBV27 CASSPSYSNQPQHF TGTGCCAGCAGTCCCAGTTATAGCAATCAGCCCCAGCATTTT
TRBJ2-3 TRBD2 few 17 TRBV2 CASRPRGVAGTPDTQYF TGTGCCAGCAGACCAAGGGGGGTAGCGGGGACTCCAGATACGCAGTATTTT
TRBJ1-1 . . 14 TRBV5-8 CASSPGLLEGEAFF TGTGCCAGCAGCCCTGGGTTGTTGGAGGGTGAAGCTTTCTTT
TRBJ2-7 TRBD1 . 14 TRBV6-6 CASRGGDRGNEQYF TGTGCCAGCAGGGGGGGGGACAGGGGGAACGAGCAGTACTTC
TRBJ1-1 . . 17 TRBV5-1 CASSWSIGGSVNTEAFF TGCGCCAGCAGCTGGAGTATTGGGGGCAGCGTGAACACTGAAGCTTTCTTT
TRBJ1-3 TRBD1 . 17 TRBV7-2 CASSAGTGALYGNTIYF TGTGCCAGCAGCGCCGGGACAGGGGCTTTATATGGAAACACCATATATTTT
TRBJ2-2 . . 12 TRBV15 CATSRDSWELFF TGTGCCACCAGCAGAGATTCTTGGGAGCTGTTTTTT
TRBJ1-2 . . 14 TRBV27 CASSSPGADYGYTF TGTGCCAGCAGTTCCCCAGGGGCGGACTATGGCTACACCTTC
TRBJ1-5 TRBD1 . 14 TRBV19 CASSIVTGNQPQHF TGTGCCAGTAGTATCGTGACAGGGAATCAGCCCCAGCATTTT
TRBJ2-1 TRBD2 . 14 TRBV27 CASSKIGGYNEQFF TGTGCCAGCAGTAAAATCGGGGGGTACAATGAGCAGTTCTTC
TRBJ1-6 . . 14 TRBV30 CAWSVSGNNSPLHF TGTGCCTGGAGTGTATCGGGGAATAATTCACCCCTCCACTTT
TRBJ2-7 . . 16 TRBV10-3 CAISESIRQGRHEQYF TGTGCCATCAGTGAGTCGATAAGGCAGGGTCGCCACGAGCAGTACTTC
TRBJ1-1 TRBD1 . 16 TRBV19 CASSPGTGRVNTEAFF TGTGCCAGTAGTCCGGGGACAGGGAGGGTGAACACTGAAGCTTTCTTT
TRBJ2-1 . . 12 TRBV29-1 CSVDKPQGEQFF TGCAGCGTTGATAAACCCCAGGGTGAGCAGTTCTTC
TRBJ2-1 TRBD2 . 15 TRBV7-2 CASSRSGGALDEQFF TGTGCCAGCAGCCGGAGCGGGGGGGCCTTGGATGAGCAGTTCTTC
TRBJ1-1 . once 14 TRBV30 CAWSVGQGGTEAFF TGTGCCTGGAGTGTGGGGCAGGGAGGAACTGAAGCTTTCTTT
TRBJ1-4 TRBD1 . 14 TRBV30 CAWNRGTESEKLFF TGTGCCTGGAATAGGGGGACAGAGAGTGAAAAACTGTTTTTT
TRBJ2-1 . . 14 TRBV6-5 CASSYTSRVNEQFF TGTGCCAGCAGTTATACTAGTAGGGTCAATGAGCAGTTCTTC
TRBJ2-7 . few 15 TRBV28 CASSSPHSGAYEQYF TGTGCCAGCAGTTCCCCCCATAGCGGAGCCTACGAGCAGTACTTC
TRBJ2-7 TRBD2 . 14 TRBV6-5 CASSLAGGFHEQYF TGTGCCAGCAGTCTAGCGGGGGGATTCCACGAGCAGTACTTC
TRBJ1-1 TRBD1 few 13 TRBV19 CASSVDRETEAFF TGTGCCAGTAGTGTCGACAGGGAAACTGAAGCTTTCTTT
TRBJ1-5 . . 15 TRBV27 CASSLTVDSNQPQHF TGTGCCAGCAGCCTGACAGTCGATAGCAATCAGCCCCAGCATTTT